A selection of T cell receptor beta chains follows, all from one sample in a study of blood T cell repertoires in COVID-19. Data came from immunoSEQ multiplex PCR; TCRdb stores just in-frame clones and leaves some out. The sample has roughly 300,000 clones, 70% to 90% seen once. Sequencing was performed on PBMCs or T cells enriched from blood (not recorded which). Source of these receptors: a woman aged 25-40 years who had recovered from COVID-19. Both conserved end residues are part of each CDR3. D genes are given only for firm matches. Only part of the rows carry a size: once, few, many, or a class if the clone is expanded.

D gene	clone size	J gene	V gene	CDR3 DNA	CDR3 protein
NA	NA	TRBJ1-6	TRBV6-5	TGTGCCAGCAGTCCCCCGGGGTTATATAATTCACCCCTCCACTTT	CASSPPGLYNSPLHF
NA	NA	TRBJ1-1	TRBV5-7	TGTGCCAGCAGCATACACGAGAACACTGAAGCTTTCTTT	CASSIHENTEAFF
TRBD1	NA	TRBJ2-1	TRBV10-3	TGTGCCATCAGGACAGGGCCCAGCTCCTACAATGAGCAGTTCTTC	CAIRTGPSSYNEQFF
NA	NA	TRBJ1-1	TRBV5-6	TGTGCCAGCAGCCGGGACACCTCGAACACTGAAGCTTTCTTT	CASSRDTSNTEAFF
TRBD1	few	TRBJ1-1	TRBV19	TGTGCCAGTAGTATAGTTTGGACAGGGACAGGTGAAGCTTTCTTT	CASSIVWTGTGEAFF
NA	NA	TRBJ1-4	TRBV3-1/TRBV3-2	TGTGCCAGCAGCCATTCGGCAGGCACTAATGAAAAACTGTTTTTT	CASSHSAGTNEKLFF
NA	NA	TRBJ1-4	TRBV16	TGTGCCAGTCAGGAGGGGACCCTGGAAAAACTGTTTTTT	CASQEGTLEKLFF
NA	NA	TRBJ1-6	TRBV7-8	TGTGCCAGCAGCTTAGGTACAGGGTATAATTCACCCCTCCACTTT	CASSLGTGYNSPLHF
TRBD2	NA	TRBJ2-1	TRBV27	TGTGCCAGCAGTTTATTTGGGGGGGGTAATGAGCAGTTCTTC	CASSLFGGGNEQFF
TRBD1	NA	TRBJ2-1	TRBV12-3/TRBV12-4	TGTGCCAGCAGTTCCGGGACAGGGCGTGAGCAGTTCTTC	CASSSGTGREQFF
TRBD1	once	TRBJ2-7	TRBV7-8	TGTGCCAGCAGCTTCCGACAGGGGCAGTACTTC	CASSFRQGQYF